This TCR beta chain originates from a study of shared clonotypes between healthy human individuals (dated by TCRdb to between 2020 and 2021). Background for the entire study: A couple of women and three men aged 18 to 49 years were included in the cohort. For each donor, three plates each were used for CD4 naive and CD4 memory, two plates were used for CD8 naive, and one plate was used for CD8 memory. The study deeply sequenced blood TCR repertoires of several healthy adults to estimate repertoire size and the extent of clonotype sharing between individuals. To increase sequencing depth and limit assay-specific biases, TCR repertoire library preparation and sequencing were carried out by different laboratories using diverse techniques. Between about 0.85 and 10 billion PBMCs per donor were obtained by leukapheresis.

CD8 naive samples were CD45RO-negative cells positively selected for CCR7, giving a CD45RA+CCR7+ population that excluded TemRA cells. The donors were healthy, HIV-negative adults who had no recently reported acute infections or vaccinations. Every donor was a Caucasian adult residing in Nashville, Tennessee, USA. After blood collection by leukapheresis, PBMCs were isolated using Ficoll-Histopaque density gradient centrifugation and then cryopreserved in the vapor phase of liquid nitrogen. Purity and quantity of every magnetically sorted T cell population were checked by analytical flow cytometry. Genomic DNA was isolated from every sorted fraction and measured by UV absorbance on a Nanodrop 2000c. Worth noting for this clone: Its antigen has not been determined. The record has no base qualities; no much larger clone is one base away.

Using the deep immunoSEQ assay, TCR CDR3 regions were amplified from genomic DNA by multiplex PCR. For each cell subset, the extracted genomic DNA was distributed evenly across all wells of several immunoSEQ 96-well plates, and each plate served as one replicate. For sorted subsets, about 220 ng of genomic DNA, equivalent to 30,000 or so T cell genomes, went into each replicate PCR. The purified libraries were quantified using a Qubit 3.0 fluorometer, sized with a Bioanalyzer 2100, and then quantified again using the KAPA Library Quantification kit. A separate single-read 150-cycle Illumina NextSeq 550 flow cell was used to sequence each immunoSEQ 96-well plate. The original pipeline was this. Because only junctional sequences without quality scores were contained in the immunoSEQ output, filtering matching that applied to full-length reads could not be performed. To assign V/J genes and CDR3, sequences were annotated using PyIR, a Python wrapper for IgBLAST v1.9, with IMGT germline references. Any read was removed if the V/J assignment was weak (E-value above 1e-6), the CDR3 was missing, or the read contained stop codons, out-of-frame junctions, or ambiguous translated residues. V3J clonotypes were defined as sequences sharing the same inferred V gene, J gene, and CDR3 amino acid sequence. The percentage overlap between two repertoires was calculated by dividing the number of shared unique clonotypes by the size of the smaller repertoire. Richness of each repertoire was evaluated using RTK rarefaction, the Chao1 estimator, and Recon v2.1 estimates of unobserved clonotypes. Generation probabilities for all TCRbeta clonotypes obtained by the gDNA method from a handful of donors were computed using OLGA. In TCRdb, the immuneACCESS table is reduced to in-frame sequences with V and J assigned. These tables do not hold every clone; where another copy was compared, an unresolved V gene accounts for under half, and the others remain unexplained. D and trimming come from the DNA, and the V and J calls and clone size come from that table. The table for this sample lists a few million clones; just under 95% of them were counted only once. About 1.7% of the sample belongs to the ten largest clones.

Broad study findings and their caveats: Rarefaction of sorted-subset datasets indicated incomplete sequencing despite the large sequencing depth. Across several donors, roughly 5.4% of naive CD4, 3% to 4% of naive CD8, about 2.3% of memory CD4, and approximately 0.42% of memory CD8 clonotypes were shared. Sampling was limited to blood, and TCR repertoires in tissue likely differ from TCR repertoires in blood. Because the study included a small number of donors, the genetic and exposure-history diversity represented was limited. Compared with non-shared clonotypes, clonotypes shared by all four sorted-subset donors had higher generation probabilities. Pairwise subsampling led to the expectation that sequencing depth would affect the degree of clonotype sharing among donors. Larger estimated clonotype richness was generally found for naive subsets than for memory subsets.

From the cysteine through the phenylalanine, the CDR3 covers 14 amino acids. Kept here is only the CDR3 DNA, which spans 42 bases and is read in frame from base 1. According to the germline V gene (reference sequence), CDR1 reads LNHDA and CDR2 reads SQIVND. The germline V and J ends show losses of 5 bases and 3 bases respectively, and no gene match explains 7 bases of the junction. The sequence is built from TRBV19 and TRBJ2-7, with 7 middle bases fitting TRBD2. This TCR was sampled from a man aged 18 to 30 in good health. Some clones in this sample may be carry-over from other donors' samples. Source material: naive CD8+ T cells from PBMCs. This sample's cell subset or site label indicates: CD45RA+CCR7+. Here is the DNA: TGTGCCAGTAGTTCGGGGAGGGGATACTACGAGCAGTACTTC. Its translation is CASSSGRGYYEQYF.